The following is a T cell receptor beta chain sequence with its context. Its antigen is still unknown. Patients had chemo-refractory metastatic non-small-cell lung cancer and received focal radiation plus CTLA-4 blockade that used ipilimumab. The V end was cut by 0 bases, the J end by 4 bases, with 19 bases between. Looked up from germline, CDR1 is SGDLS and CDR2 is YYNGEE. The CDR3 loop spans 17 amino acids. The data were taken from a study of radiotherapy plus CTLA-4 blockade in lung cancer. Overall study findings and caveats: In blood, after radiotherapy plus ipilimumab, tumor-derived TCR clones expanded. How blood T cell clones changed early, along with interferon-beta, reportedly forecast response best.

TCRdb's copy holds only in-frame clones and misses some; the assay was immunoSEQ multiplex PCR. The sample records about 86,000 clones, around 83% being singletons. The sequence was obtained from a human donor with non-small cell lung cancer who had stable disease on radiotherapy plus ipilimumab. The chain links TRBV9 to TRBJ1-2, with no clear D. The sample was peripheral blood, taken from a patient treated with radiotherapy plus ipilimumab. The CDR3 nucleotides read TGTGCCAGCAGCGTAGCTAGAATTGGACTACCCTTCTATGGCTACACCTTC. It specifies CASSVARIGLPFYGYTF.